The clone carrying this TCR beta chain is classed as large. These data are taken from a study of immune cell composition in non-small cell lung cancer. The overall study: Tumours were mainly lung adenocarcinoma or squamous cell carcinoma.

The data were produced by immunoSEQ multiplex PCR, yet TCRdb's version contains in-frame clones alone and is incomplete. The data show over 2,000 clones, approximately 72% seen once. The CDR3 has 14 amino acids. Trimming cost V 0 bases and J 8 bases, with 8 bases left between them. In germline, CDR1 is LGHNA, CDR2 YNFKEQ. J is TRBJ1-6 and V is TRBV4-2, with D possibly being TRBD1 (6 bases). The receptor was isolated from a human donor with non-small cell lung cancer. Sequencing was carried out using lung tumor tissue. The CDR3 DNA follows: TGTGCCAGCAGCCAAGACAACAGGGATTCACCCCTCCACTTT. Its protein is CASSQDNRDSPLHF.